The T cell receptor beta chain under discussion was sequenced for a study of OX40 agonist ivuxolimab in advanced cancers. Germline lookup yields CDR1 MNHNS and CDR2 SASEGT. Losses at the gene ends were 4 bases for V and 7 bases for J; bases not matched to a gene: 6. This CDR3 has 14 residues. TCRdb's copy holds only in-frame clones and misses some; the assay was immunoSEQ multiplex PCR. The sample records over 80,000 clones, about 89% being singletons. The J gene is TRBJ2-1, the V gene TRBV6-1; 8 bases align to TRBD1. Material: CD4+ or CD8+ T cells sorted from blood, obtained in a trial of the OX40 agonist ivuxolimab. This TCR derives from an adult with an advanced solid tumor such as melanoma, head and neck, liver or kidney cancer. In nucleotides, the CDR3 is TGTGCCAGCAGTGCTTCGACAGGGGTGAATGAGCAGTTCTTC. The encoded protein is CASSASTGVNEQFF.